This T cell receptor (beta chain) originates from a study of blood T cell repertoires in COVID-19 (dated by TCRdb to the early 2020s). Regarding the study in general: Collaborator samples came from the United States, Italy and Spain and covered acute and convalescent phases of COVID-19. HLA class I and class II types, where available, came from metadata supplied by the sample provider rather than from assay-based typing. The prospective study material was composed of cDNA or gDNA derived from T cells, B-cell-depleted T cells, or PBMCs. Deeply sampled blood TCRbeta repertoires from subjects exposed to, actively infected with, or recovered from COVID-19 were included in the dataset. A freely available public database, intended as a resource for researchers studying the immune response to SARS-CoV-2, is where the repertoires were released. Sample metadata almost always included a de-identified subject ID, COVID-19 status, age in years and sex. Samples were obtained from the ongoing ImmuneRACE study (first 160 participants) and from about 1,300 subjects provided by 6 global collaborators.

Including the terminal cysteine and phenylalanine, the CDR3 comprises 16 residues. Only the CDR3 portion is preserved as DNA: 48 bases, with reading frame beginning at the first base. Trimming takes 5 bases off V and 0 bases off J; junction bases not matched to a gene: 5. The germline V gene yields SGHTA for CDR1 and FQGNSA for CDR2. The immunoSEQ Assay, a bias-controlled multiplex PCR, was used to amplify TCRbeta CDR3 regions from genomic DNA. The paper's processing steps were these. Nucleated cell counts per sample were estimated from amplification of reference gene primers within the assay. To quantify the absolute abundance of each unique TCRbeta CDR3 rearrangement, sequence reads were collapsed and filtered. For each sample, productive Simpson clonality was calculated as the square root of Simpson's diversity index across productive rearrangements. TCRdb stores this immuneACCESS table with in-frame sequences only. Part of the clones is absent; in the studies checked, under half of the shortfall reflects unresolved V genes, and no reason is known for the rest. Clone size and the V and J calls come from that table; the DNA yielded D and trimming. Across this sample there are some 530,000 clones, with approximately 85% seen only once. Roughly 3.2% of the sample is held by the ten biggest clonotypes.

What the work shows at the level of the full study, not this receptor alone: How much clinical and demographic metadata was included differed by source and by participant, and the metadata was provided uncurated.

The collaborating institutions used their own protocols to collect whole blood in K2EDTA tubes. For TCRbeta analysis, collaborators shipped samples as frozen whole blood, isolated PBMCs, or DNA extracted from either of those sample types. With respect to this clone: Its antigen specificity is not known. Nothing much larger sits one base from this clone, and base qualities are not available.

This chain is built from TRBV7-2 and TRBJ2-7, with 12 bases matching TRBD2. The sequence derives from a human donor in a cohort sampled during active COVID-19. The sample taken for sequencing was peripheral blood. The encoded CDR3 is CASSQWTSGNSYEQYF. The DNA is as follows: TGTGCCAGCAGCCAGTGGACTAGCGGGAACTCCTACGAGCAGTACTTC.